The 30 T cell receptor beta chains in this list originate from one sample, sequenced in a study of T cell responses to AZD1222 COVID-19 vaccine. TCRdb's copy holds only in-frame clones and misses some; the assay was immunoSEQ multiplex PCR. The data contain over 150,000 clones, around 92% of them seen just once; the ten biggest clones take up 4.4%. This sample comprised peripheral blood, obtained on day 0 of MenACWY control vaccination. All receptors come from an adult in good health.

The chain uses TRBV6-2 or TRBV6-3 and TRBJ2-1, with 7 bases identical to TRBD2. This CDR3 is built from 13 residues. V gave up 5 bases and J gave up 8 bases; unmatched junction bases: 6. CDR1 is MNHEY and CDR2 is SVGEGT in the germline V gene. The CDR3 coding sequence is TGTGCCAGCAGTCCCCGACTAGCCCATGAGCAGTTCTTC. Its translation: CASSPRLAHEQFF.

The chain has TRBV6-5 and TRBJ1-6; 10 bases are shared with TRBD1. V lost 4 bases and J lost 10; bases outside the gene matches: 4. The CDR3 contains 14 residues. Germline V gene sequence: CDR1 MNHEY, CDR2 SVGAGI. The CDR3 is CASSLTGGLSPLHF. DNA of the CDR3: TGTGCCAGCAGTTTGACAGGGGGCTTATCACCCCTCCACTTT.

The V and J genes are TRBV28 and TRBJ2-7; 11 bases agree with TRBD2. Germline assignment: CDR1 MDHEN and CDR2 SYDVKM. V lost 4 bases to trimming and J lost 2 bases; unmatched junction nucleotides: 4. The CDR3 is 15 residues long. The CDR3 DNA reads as TGTGCCAGCAGTTCTCTAGCGGGAGGCCCCTACGAGCAGTACTTC. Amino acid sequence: CASSSLAGGPYEQYF.

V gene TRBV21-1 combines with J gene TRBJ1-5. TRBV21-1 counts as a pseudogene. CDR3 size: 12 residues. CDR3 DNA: TGTGCCAGCAGCAAAAAGAGTCAGCCCCAGCATTTT. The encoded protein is CASSKKSQPQHF.

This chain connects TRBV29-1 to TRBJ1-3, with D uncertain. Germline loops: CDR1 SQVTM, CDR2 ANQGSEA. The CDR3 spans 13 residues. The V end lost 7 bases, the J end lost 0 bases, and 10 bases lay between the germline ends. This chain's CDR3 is CSAAASSGNTIYF. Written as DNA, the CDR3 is TGCAGCGCAGCAGCGAGCTCTGGAAACACCATATATTTT.

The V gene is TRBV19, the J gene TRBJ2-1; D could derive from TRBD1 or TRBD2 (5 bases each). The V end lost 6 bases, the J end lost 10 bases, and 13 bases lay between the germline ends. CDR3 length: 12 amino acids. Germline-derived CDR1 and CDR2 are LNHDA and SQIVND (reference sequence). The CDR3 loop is CASSLHRDEQFF. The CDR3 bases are TGTGCCAGTAGCCTACACCGGGACGAGCAGTTCTTC. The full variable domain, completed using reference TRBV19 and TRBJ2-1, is DGGITQSPKYLFRKEGQNVTLSCEQNLNHDAMYWYRQDPGQGLRLIYYSQIVNDFQKGDIAEGYSVSREKKESFPLTVTSAQKNPTAFYLCASSLHRDEQFFGPGTRLTVL.

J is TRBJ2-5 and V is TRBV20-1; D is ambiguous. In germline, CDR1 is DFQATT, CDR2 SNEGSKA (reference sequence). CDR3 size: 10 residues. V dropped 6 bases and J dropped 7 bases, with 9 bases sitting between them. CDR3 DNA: TGCAGTGCCGAAAAGGGGACCCAGTACTTC. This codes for CSAEKGTQYF.

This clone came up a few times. The DNA for the CDR3 is TGCGCCAGCAGCTTTGGTCGTCCCGGGACAGATAATGAAAAACTGTTTTTT. Its protein product is CASSFGRPGTDNEKLFF. The chain has TRBV5-1 and TRBJ1-4, with 7 bases fitting TRBD1. V shed 2 bases and J 4 bases; nucleotides not matched to a gene: 11. The CDR3 has 17 amino acids. Germline V CDR1 and CDR2: SGHRS, YFSETQ. Supplemented by reference TRBV5-1 and TRBJ1-4, the full variable domain reads KAGVTQTPRYLIKTRGQQVTLSCSPISGHRSVSWYQQTPGQGLQFLFEYFSETQRNKGNFPGRFSGRQFSNSRSEMNVSTLELGDSALYLCASSFGRPGTDNEKLFFGSGTQLSVL.

DNA for the CDR3: TGTGCCAGCAGCCCTGCCCCAGGGGGCGGGAGTACTGAAGCTTTCTTT. Translated, it gives CASSPAPGGGSTEAFF. The V gene is TRBV7-9, the J gene TRBJ1-1; TRBD1 agrees at 8 bases. Germline values: CDR1 SEHNR, CDR2 FQNEAQ (reference sequence). The V gene end was trimmed by 5 bases and the J gene end by 5 bases; junction bases not matched to a gene: 13. The CDR3 runs 16 residues. The full variable domain, completed using reference TRBV7-9 and TRBJ1-1, is DTGVSQNPRHKITKRGQNVTFRCDPISEHNRLYWYRQTLGQGPEFLTYFQNEAQLEKSRLLSDRFSAERPKGSFSTLEIQRTEQGDSAMYLCASSPAPGGGSTEAFFGQGTRLTVV.

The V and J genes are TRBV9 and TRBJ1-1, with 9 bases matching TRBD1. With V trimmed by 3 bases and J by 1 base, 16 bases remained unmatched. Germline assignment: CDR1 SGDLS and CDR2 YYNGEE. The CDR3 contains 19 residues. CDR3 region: CASSGYPGQGRFRNTEAFF. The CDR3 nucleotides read TGTGCCAGCAGCGGATATCCGGGACAGGGAAGATTTCGGAACACTGAAGCTTTCTTT.

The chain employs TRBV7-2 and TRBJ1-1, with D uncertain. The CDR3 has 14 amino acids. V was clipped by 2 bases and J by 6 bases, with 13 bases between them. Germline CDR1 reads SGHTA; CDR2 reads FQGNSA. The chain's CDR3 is CASSLFGNPPEAFF. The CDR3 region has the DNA TGTGCCAGCAGCTTATTTGGCAACCCCCCTGAAGCTTTCTTT.

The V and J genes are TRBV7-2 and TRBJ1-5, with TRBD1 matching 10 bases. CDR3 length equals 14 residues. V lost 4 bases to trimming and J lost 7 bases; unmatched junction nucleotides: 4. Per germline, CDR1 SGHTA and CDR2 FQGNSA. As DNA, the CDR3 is TGTGCCAGCAGCTCGACAGGGGGCCAACAGCCCCAGCATTTT. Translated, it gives CASSSTGGQQPQHF.

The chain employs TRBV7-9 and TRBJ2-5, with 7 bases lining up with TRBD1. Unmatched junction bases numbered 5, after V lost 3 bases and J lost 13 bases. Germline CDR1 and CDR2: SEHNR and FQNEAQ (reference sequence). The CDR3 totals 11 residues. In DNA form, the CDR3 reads TGTGCCAGCAGCTTGGGGCAGGGGGTGTACTTC. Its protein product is CASSLGQGVYF.

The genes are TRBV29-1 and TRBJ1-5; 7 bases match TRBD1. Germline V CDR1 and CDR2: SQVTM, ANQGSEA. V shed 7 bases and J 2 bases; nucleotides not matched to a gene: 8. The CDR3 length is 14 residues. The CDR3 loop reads CSASQGLGNQPQHF. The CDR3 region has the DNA TGCAGCGCGTCACAGGGGCTGGGCAATCAGCCCCAGCATTTT.

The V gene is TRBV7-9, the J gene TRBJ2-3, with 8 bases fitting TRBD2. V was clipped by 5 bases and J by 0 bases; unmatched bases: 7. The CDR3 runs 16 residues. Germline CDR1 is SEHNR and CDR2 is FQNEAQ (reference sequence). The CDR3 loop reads CASSPGASGSTDTQYF. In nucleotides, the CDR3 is TGTGCCAGCAGCCCCGGGGCTAGCGGGAGCACAGATACGCAGTATTTT.

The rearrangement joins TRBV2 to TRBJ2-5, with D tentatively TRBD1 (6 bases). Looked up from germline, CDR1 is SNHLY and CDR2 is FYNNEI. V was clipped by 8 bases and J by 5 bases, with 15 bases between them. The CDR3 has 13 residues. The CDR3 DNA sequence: TGTGCCAGCTCTAGGGGGATGGCGGAGACCCAGTACTTC. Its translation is CASSRGMAETQYF.

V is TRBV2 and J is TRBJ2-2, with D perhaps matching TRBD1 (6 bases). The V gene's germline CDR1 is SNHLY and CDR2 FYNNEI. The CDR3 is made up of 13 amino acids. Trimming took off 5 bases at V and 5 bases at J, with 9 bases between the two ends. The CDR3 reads CASSWDITGELFF. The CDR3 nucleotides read TGTGCCAGCAGTTGGGACATAACCGGGGAGCTGTTTTTT.

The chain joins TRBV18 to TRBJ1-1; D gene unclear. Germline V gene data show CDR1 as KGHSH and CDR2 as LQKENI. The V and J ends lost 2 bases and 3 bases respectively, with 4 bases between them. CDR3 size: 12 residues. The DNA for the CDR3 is TGTGCCAGCTCACCAGGACACACTGAAGCTTTCTTT. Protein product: CASSPGHTEAFF.

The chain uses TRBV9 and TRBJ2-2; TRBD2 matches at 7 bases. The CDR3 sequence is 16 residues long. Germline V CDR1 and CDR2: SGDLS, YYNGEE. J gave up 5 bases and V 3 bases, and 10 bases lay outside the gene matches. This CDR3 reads CASSGRDGGMTGELFF. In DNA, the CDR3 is TGTGCCAGCAGCGGCCGGGACGGGGGGATGACCGGGGAGCTGTTTTTT.

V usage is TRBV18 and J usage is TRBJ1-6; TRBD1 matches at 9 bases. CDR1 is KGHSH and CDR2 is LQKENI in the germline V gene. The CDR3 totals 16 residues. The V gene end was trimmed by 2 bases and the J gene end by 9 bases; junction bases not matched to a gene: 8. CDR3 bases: TGTGCCAGCTCACCATTATCGACAGGGGGTGGTTCACCCCTCCACTTT. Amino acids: CASSPLSTGGGSPLHF. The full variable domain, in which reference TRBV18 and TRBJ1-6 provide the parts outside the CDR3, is NAGVMQNPRHLVRRRGQEARLRCSPMKGHSHVYWYRQLPEEGLKFMVYLQKENIIDESGMPKERFSAEFPKEGPSILRIQQVVRGDSAAYFCASSPLSTGGGSPLHFGNGTRLTVT.

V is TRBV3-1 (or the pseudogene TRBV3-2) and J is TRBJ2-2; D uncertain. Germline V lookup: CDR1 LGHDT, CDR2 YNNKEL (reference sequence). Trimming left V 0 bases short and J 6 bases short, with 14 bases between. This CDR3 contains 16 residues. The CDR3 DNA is TGTGCCAGCAGCCAAGATTTATACAGCCTCCCCGGGGAGCTGTTTTTT. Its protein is CASSQDLYSLPGELFF.

The CDR3 bases are TGTGCCAGCAAGCGCCAGCGGGAGGGCCTGGAGTTCTTC. It codes for CASKRQREGLEFF. V and J are TRBV25-1 and TRBJ2-1; 10 positions agree with TRBD2. Unmatched junction bases numbered 11, after V lost 7 bases and J lost 14 bases. The CDR3 has 13 amino acids. Germline lookup yields CDR1 MGHDK and CDR2 SYGVNS.

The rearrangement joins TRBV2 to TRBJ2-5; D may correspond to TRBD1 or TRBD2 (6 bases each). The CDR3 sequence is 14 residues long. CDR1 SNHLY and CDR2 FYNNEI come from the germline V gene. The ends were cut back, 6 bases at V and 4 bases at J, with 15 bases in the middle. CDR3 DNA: TGTGCCAGCAGGTCTTGGGGGGCGGGAGAGACCCAGTACTTC. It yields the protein CASRSWGAGETQYF.

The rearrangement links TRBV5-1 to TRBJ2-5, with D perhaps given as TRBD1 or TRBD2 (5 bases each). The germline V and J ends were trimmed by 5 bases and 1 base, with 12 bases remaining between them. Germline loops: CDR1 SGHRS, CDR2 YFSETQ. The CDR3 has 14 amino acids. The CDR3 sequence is CASSPSGTQETQYF. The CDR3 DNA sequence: TGCGCCAGCAGTCCAAGTGGGACCCAAGAGACCCAGTACTTC.

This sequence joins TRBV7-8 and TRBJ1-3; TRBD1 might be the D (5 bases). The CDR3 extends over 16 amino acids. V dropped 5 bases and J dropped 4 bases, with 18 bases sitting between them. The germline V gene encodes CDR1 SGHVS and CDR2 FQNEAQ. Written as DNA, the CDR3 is TGTGCCAGCAGCGCAAACCTACAGGTTTCGGGAAACACCATATATTTT. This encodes CASSANLQVSGNTIYF.

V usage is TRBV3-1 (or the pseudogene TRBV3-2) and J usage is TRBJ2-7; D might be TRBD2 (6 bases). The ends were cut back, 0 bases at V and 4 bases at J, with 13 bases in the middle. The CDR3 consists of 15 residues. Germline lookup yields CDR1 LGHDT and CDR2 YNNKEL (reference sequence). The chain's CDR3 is CASSQEGTFLYEQYF. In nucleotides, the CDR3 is TGTGCCAGCAGCCAAGAAGGGACTTTTCTGTACGAGCAGTACTTC.

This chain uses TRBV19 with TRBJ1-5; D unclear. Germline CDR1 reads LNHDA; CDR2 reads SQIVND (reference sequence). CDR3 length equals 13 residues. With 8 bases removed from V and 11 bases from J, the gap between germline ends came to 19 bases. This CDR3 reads CASSDGWNLAQHF. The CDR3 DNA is TGTGCCAGTTCGGACGGTTGGAATCTAGCCCAGCATTTT.

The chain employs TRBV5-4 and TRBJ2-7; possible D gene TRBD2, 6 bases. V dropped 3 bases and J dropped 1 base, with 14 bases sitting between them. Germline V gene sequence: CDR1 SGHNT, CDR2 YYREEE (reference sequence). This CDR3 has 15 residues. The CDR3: CASSSGLISSYEQYF. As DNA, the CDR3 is TGTGCCAGCAGCTCGGGACTCATTTCTTCCTACGAGCAGTACTTC.

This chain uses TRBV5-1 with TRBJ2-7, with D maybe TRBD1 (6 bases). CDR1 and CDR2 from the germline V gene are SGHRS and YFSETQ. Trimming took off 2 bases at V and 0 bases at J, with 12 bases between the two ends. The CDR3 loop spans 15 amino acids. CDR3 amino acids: CASSFLQGSSYEQYF. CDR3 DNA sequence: TGCGCCAGCAGCTTCTTACAGGGATCCTCCTACGAGCAGTACTTC.

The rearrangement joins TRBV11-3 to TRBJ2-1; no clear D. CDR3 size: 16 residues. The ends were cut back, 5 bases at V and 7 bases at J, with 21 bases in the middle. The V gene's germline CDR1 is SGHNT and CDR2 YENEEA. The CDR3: CASSPSLRTVKNEQFF. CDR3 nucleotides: TGTGCCAGCAGCCCCTCCCTTCGGACGGTAAAGAATGAGCAGTTCTTC.